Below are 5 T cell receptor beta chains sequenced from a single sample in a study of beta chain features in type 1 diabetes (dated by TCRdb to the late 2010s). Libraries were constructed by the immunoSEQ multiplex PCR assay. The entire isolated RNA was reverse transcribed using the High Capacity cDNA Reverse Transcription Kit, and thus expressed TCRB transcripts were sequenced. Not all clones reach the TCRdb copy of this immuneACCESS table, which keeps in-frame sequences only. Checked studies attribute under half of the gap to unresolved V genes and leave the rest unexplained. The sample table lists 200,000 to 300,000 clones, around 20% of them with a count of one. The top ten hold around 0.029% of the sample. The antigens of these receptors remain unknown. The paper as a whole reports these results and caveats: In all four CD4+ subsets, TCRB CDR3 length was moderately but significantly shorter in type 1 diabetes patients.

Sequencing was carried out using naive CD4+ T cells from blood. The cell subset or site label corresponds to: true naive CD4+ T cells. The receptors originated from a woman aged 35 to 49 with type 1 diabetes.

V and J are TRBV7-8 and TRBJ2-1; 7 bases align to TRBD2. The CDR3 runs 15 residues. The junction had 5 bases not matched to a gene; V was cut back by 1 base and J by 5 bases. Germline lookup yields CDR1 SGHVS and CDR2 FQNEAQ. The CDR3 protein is CASSLDGGWHNEQFF. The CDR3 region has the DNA TGTGCCAGCAGCTTAGACGGGGGGTGGCACAATGAGCAGTTCTTC.

CDR3 in DNA: TGTGCCAGCAGGGAAGACAGGGCTGGGCCCTACGAGCAGTACTTC. Residues: CASREDRAGPYEQYF. V gene TRBV6-6 combines with J gene TRBJ2-7, with 7 bases matching TRBD1. The CDR3 is made up of 15 amino acids. The junction had 10 bases not matched to a gene; V was cut back by 6 bases and J by 2 bases. In germline, CDR1 is MNHNY, CDR2 SVGAGI (reference sequence).

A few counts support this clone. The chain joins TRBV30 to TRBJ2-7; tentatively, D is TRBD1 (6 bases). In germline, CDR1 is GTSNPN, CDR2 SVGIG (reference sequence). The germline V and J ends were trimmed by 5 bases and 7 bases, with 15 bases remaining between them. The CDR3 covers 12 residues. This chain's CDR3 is CAWGQLNREQYF. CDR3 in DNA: TGTGCCTGGGGACAGTTAAATCGAGAGCAGTACTTC. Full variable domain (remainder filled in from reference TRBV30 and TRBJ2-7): SQTIHQWPATLVQPVGSPLSLECTVEGTSNPNLYWYRQAAGRGLQLLFYSVGIGQISSEVPQNLSASRPQDRQFILSSKKLLLSDSGFYLCAWGQLNREQYFGPGTRLTVT.

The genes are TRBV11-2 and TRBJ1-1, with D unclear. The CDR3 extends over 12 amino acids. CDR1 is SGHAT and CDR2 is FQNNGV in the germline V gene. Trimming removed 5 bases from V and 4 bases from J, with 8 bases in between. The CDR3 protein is CASSEELTEAFF. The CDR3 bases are TGTGCCAGCAGCGAAGAACTCACTGAAGCTTTCTTT.

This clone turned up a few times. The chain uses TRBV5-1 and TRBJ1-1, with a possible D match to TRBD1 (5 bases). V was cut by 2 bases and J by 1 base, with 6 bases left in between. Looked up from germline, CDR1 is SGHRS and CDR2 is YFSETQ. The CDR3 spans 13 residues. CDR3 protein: CASSLQENTEAFF. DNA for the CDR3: TGCGCCAGCAGCTTACAGGAGAACACTGAAGCTTTCTTT.